Listed below are T cell receptor beta chains from one sample, sequenced in a study of T cells in localized non-small cell lung cancer. This table comes from immunoSEQ multiplex PCR, and its TCRdb copy is limited to in-frame clones, with some not included. The data contain 28,000 or so clones, 80% to 90% of them seen just once; the ten biggest clones take up approximately 6.8%. The material was peripheral blood, obtained before any cancer treatment. The receptors were sampled from a male donor at least 60 years old with stage I lung adenocarcinoma. Both conserved end residues are part of each CDR3. Fields, in order: clone size, V gene, D gene, J gene, CDR3 protein, CDR3 DNA. D genes are given only for firm matches. The size entry is marked missing in some rows and otherwise reads once, few, many or a size class.

clone size: NA; V gene: TRBV6-6; D gene: NA; J gene: TRBJ2-1; CDR3 protein: CASSYTDSDNEQFF; CDR3 DNA: TGTGCCAGCAGTTACACCGACTCGGATAATGAGCAGTTCTTC
clone size: NA; V gene: TRBV9; D gene: TRBD2; J gene: TRBJ2-1; CDR3 protein: CASSSRTSGRNEQFF; CDR3 DNA: TGTGCCAGCAGCTCCCGGACTAGCGGACGCAATGAGCAGTTCTTC
clone size: once; V gene: TRBV29-1; D gene: TRBD2; J gene: TRBJ2-6; CDR3 protein: CSVSGGAGGSNVLTF; CDR3 DNA: TGCAGCGTTTCGGGGGGCGCGGGAGGTTCCAACGTCCTGACTTTC
clone size: NA; V gene: TRBV5-1; D gene: NA; J gene: TRBJ1-2; CDR3 protein: CASRETVSGNYGYTF; CDR3 DNA: TGCGCCAGCCGAGAGACGGTCTCTGGAAACTATGGCTACACCTTC
clone size: few; V gene: TRBV28; D gene: TRBD1; J gene: TRBJ1-1; CDR3 protein: CASSRPGTGNTEAFF; CDR3 DNA: TGTGCCAGCAGTCGTCCCGGGACAGGGAACACTGAAGCTTTCTTT
clone size: NA; V gene: TRBV18; D gene: TRBD1; J gene: TRBJ1-4; CDR3 protein: CASSQGQGLEKLFF; CDR3 DNA: TGTGCCAGCTCTCAGGGACAGGGTTTGGAAAAACTGTTTTTT
clone size: NA; V gene: TRBV14; D gene: NA; J gene: TRBJ2-7; CDR3 protein: CASSQTWSDTLAYEQYF; CDR3 DNA: TGTGCCAGCAGCCAAACTTGGTCAGATACCTTGGCCTACGAGCAGTACTTC
clone size: NA; V gene: TRBV7-2; D gene: NA; J gene: TRBJ2-5; CDR3 protein: CASSLGGGAETQYF; CDR3 DNA: TGTGCCAGCAGCTTAGGAGGGGGGGCTGAGACCCAGTACTTC
clone size: NA; V gene: TRBV6-1; D gene: NA; J gene: TRBJ1-5; CDR3 protein: CASTLEYSNQPQHF; CDR3 DNA: TGTGCCAGCACTTTAGAGTATAGCAATCAGCCCCAGCATTTT
clone size: once; V gene: TRBV6-5; D gene: TRBD1; J gene: TRBJ1-2; CDR3 protein: CASSATGDYGYTF; CDR3 DNA: TGTGCCAGCAGTGCGACAGGGGATTATGGCTACACCTTC
clone size: NA; V gene: TRBV7-2; D gene: TRBD2; J gene: TRBJ2-2; CDR3 protein: CASSSSGTRKFGELFF; CDR3 DNA: TGTGCCAGCAGCTCCTCCGGGACTAGAAAATTCGGGGAGCTGTTTTTT
clone size: NA; V gene: TRBV9; D gene: TRBD1; J gene: TRBJ2-7; CDR3 protein: CASSATGTSYEQYF; CDR3 DNA: TGTGCCAGCAGTGCGACAGGGACCTCCTACGAGCAGTACTTC
clone size: NA; V gene: TRBV5-1; D gene: NA; J gene: TRBJ2-7; CDR3 protein: CASRQNLGPYEQYF; CDR3 DNA: TGCGCCAGCAGACAGAACCTGGGGCCTTACGAGCAGTACTTC
clone size: NA; V gene: TRBV4-1; D gene: TRBD1; J gene: TRBJ2-5; CDR3 protein: CASSQWGQGTNPQETQYF; CDR3 DNA: TGCGCCAGCAGCCAATGGGGACAGGGGACAAACCCCCAAGAGACCCAGTACTTC
clone size: NA; V gene: TRBV27; D gene: NA; J gene: TRBJ1-1; CDR3 protein: CASRFRGDATEAFF; CDR3 DNA: TGTGCCAGCAGGTTTAGAGGGGATGCCACTGAAGCTTTCTTT
clone size: NA; V gene: TRBV18; D gene: NA; J gene: TRBJ1-3; CDR3 protein: CASSAGPLRGNTIYF; CDR3 DNA: TGTGCCAGCTCGGCCGGGCCCCTCCGGGGAAACACCATATATTTT
clone size: NA; V gene: TRBV7-2; D gene: TRBD1; J gene: TRBJ1-3; CDR3 protein: CASSLPGGSGNTIYF; CDR3 DNA: TGTGCCAGCAGCCTCCCAGGGGGCTCTGGAAACACCATATATTTT
clone size: NA; V gene: TRBV7-2; D gene: TRBD1; J gene: TRBJ2-5; CDR3 protein: CATGATGAKETQYF; CDR3 DNA: TGTGCCACCGGGGCGACAGGGGCTAAAGAGACCCAGTACTTC
clone size: few; V gene: TRBV7-2; D gene: NA; J gene: TRBJ1-5; CDR3 protein: CASSRSGFKDQPQHF; CDR3 DNA: TGTGCCAGCAGCCGATCGGGCTTCAAGGACCAGCCCCAGCATTTT
clone size: NA; V gene: TRBV5-1; D gene: TRBD1; J gene: TRBJ1-3; CDR3 protein: CASSLEGAEGNTIYF; CDR3 DNA: TGCGCCAGCAGCTTGGAGGGGGCGGAAGGAAACACCATATATTTT
clone size: NA; V gene: TRBV14; D gene: NA; J gene: TRBJ2-7; CDR3 protein: CASSPLKVPGRLSYEQYF; CDR3 DNA: TGTGCCAGCAGCCCCCTCAAAGTTCCAGGGCGCCTCTCCTACGAGCAGTACTTC
clone size: NA; V gene: TRBV11-2; D gene: NA; J gene: TRBJ2-7; CDR3 protein: CASSYPGPRMYEQYF; CDR3 DNA: TGTGCCAGCAGCTACCCAGGTCCACGAATGTACGAGCAGTACTTC
clone size: NA; V gene: TRBV30; D gene: TRBD1; J gene: TRBJ2-7; CDR3 protein: CAWSVAGGPHEQYF; CDR3 DNA: TGTGCCTGGAGTGTCGCAGGGGGCCCACACGAGCAGTACTTC
clone size: NA; V gene: TRBV2; D gene: NA; J gene: TRBJ1-2; CDR3 protein: CASTADLPGQRYGYTF; CDR3 DNA: TGTGCCAGCACTGCTGATTTACCGGGACAAAGATATGGCTACACCTTC
clone size: NA; V gene: TRBV29-1; D gene: TRBD1; J gene: TRBJ1-1; CDR3 protein: CSARQGGFTEAFF; CDR3 DNA: TGCAGCGCCAGACAGGGCGGATTCACTGAAGCTTTCTTT
clone size: NA; V gene: TRBV15; D gene: NA; J gene: TRBJ2-7; CDR3 protein: CATSRSGWYEQYF; CDR3 DNA: TGTGCCACCAGCAGAAGCGGGTGGTACGAGCAGTACTTC
clone size: NA; V gene: TRBV10-3; D gene: NA; J gene: TRBJ2-7; CDR3 protein: CAISGEYRYEQYF; CDR3 DNA: TGTGCCATCAGCGGGGAATACCGCTACGAGCAGTACTTC
clone size: NA; V gene: TRBV5-1; D gene: TRBD2; J gene: TRBJ2-3; CDR3 protein: CASRASKTSGGFKDTQYF; CDR3 DNA: TGCGCCAGCAGGGCCAGCAAGACTAGCGGGGGATTTAAAGATACGCAGTATTTT
clone size: NA; V gene: TRBV28; D gene: NA; J gene: TRBJ2-7; CDR3 protein: CASSLYAGGSYEQYF; CDR3 DNA: TGTGCCAGCAGTTTATATGCGGGTGGGTCCTACGAGCAGTACTTC
clone size: NA; V gene: TRBV9; D gene: TRBD2; J gene: TRBJ2-7; CDR3 protein: CASSVSAGSGKYF; CDR3 DNA: TGTGCCAGCAGCGTGTCCGCGGGGAGCGGGAAGTACTTC
clone size: NA; V gene: TRBV7-6; D gene: NA; J gene: TRBJ2-7; CDR3 protein: CASSLGAGAGEQYF; CDR3 DNA: TGTGCCAGCAGCTTAGGGGCAGGGGCTGGGGAGCAGTACTTC
clone size: NA; V gene: TRBV7-8; D gene: TRBD2; J gene: TRBJ2-3; CDR3 protein: CASSLGPSGATDTQYF; CDR3 DNA: TGTGCCAGCAGCTTGGGGCCTAGCGGGGCCACAGATACGCAGTATTTT
clone size: NA; V gene: TRBV9; D gene: TRBD2; J gene: TRBJ2-5; CDR3 protein: CASNSLSGGDQETQYF; CDR3 DNA: TGTGCCAGCAATTCCCTTAGCGGGGGGGATCAAGAGACCCAGTACTTC
clone size: NA; V gene: TRBV2; D gene: NA; J gene: TRBJ1-6; CDR3 protein: CASSVGMGGSPLHF; CDR3 DNA: TGTGCCAGCAGTGTTGGTATGGGCGGTTCACCCCTCCACTTT
clone size: NA; V gene: TRBV2; D gene: NA; J gene: TRBJ2-7; CDR3 protein: CASILTGSSYEQYF; CDR3 DNA: TGTGCCAGCATCCTGACAGGTAGCTCCTACGAGCAGTACTTC
clone size: few; V gene: TRBV10-1; D gene: TRBD1; J gene: TRBJ2-4; CDR3 protein: CASSSGTVTNIQYF; CDR3 DNA: TGCGCCAGCAGTTCCGGGACAGTGACTAACATTCAGTACTTC
clone size: NA; V gene: TRBV28; D gene: NA; J gene: TRBJ1-1; CDR3 protein: CASSLEFSNTEAFF; CDR3 DNA: TGTGCCAGCAGTTTGGAATTTTCGAACACTGAAGCTTTCTTT
clone size: NA; V gene: TRBV5-8; D gene: NA; J gene: TRBJ2-7; CDR3 protein: CASSLQGYEQYF; CDR3 DNA: TGTGCCAGCAGCTTACAGGGCTACGAGCAGTACTTC
clone size: few; V gene: TRBV7-2; D gene: TRBD1; J gene: TRBJ1-2; CDR3 protein: CASSPQTGDGYTF; CDR3 DNA: TGTGCCAGCAGCCCGCAAACAGGGGATGGCTACACCTTC
clone size: NA; V gene: TRBV5-6; D gene: NA; J gene: TRBJ2-7; CDR3 protein: CASSYGRPGNEQYF; CDR3 DNA: TGTGCCAGCAGCTATGGACGGCCCGGGAACGAGCAGTACTTC
clone size: NA; V gene: TRBV7-9; D gene: TRBD1; J gene: TRBJ1-3; CDR3 protein: CASSFDRDSGNTIYF; CDR3 DNA: TGTGCCAGCAGCTTTGACAGGGACTCTGGAAACACCATATATTTT
clone size: NA; V gene: TRBV28; D gene: NA; J gene: TRBJ1-1; CDR3 protein: CASSLTSKGSEAFF; CDR3 DNA: TGTGCCAGCAGCCTAACCTCCAAAGGGTCTGAAGCTTTCTTT
clone size: few; V gene: TRBV5-1; D gene: NA; J gene: TRBJ1-6; CDR3 protein: CASSFSTNSPLHF; CDR3 DNA: TGCGCCAGCAGCTTCTCGACGAATTCACCCCTCCACTTT
clone size: once; V gene: TRBV6-5; D gene: NA; J gene: TRBJ2-1; CDR3 protein: CASSRDSGYNEQFF; CDR3 DNA: TGTGCCAGCAGCCGGGACAGCGGGTACAATGAGCAGTTCTTC
clone size: NA; V gene: TRBV28; D gene: NA; J gene: TRBJ1-2; CDR3 protein: CASSGQVYGYTF; CDR3 DNA: TGTGCCAGCAGTGGCCAGGTCTATGGCTACACCTTC
clone size: NA; V gene: TRBV5-4; D gene: NA; J gene: TRBJ2-7; CDR3 protein: CASSLDGGHEQYF; CDR3 DNA: TGTGCCAGCAGCTTGGATGGGGGGCACGAGCAGTACTTC
clone size: NA; V gene: TRBV19; D gene: NA; J gene: TRBJ2-1; CDR3 protein: CASSRGLVNNEQFF; CDR3 DNA: TGTGCCAGTAGTAGGGGCCTCGTCAACAATGAGCAGTTCTTC
clone size: NA; V gene: TRBV28; D gene: NA; J gene: TRBJ2-7; CDR3 protein: CASSLDGYYEQYF; CDR3 DNA: TGTGCCAGCAGTTTGGACGGATACTACGAGCAGTACTTC
clone size: NA; V gene: TRBV18; D gene: TRBD1; J gene: TRBJ1-1; CDR3 protein: CASSPFQGVEAFF; CDR3 DNA: TGTGCCAGCTCACCTTTTCAGGGGGTGGAAGCTTTCTTT
clone size: once; V gene: TRBV7-2; D gene: TRBD1; J gene: TRBJ2-7; CDR3 protein: CASSLTVGSTGQADEQYF; CDR3 DNA: TGTGCCAGCAGCTTAACGGTCGGGTCGACAGGGCAGGCGGACGAGCAGTACTTC
clone size: NA; V gene: TRBV11-2; D gene: TRBD2; J gene: TRBJ2-3; CDR3 protein: CASSRIGGAADTQYF; CDR3 DNA: TGTGCCAGCAGCCGGATCGGGGGGGCAGCAGATACGCAGTATTTT
clone size: NA; V gene: TRBV5-4; D gene: NA; J gene: TRBJ2-1; CDR3 protein: CASSRTGSPSYNEQFF; CDR3 DNA: TGTGCCAGCAGCCGCACCGGGAGCCCCTCCTACAATGAGCAGTTCTTC
clone size: once; V gene: TRBV5-6; D gene: NA; J gene: TRBJ1-5; CDR3 protein: CASSLGGTNQPQHF; CDR3 DNA: TGTGCCAGCAGCTTGGGGGGGACAAATCAGCCCCAGCATTTT
clone size: few; V gene: TRBV18; D gene: TRBD1; J gene: TRBJ1-6; CDR3 protein: CASSPTGTGGRSPLHF; CDR3 DNA: TGTGCCAGCTCACCCACGGGGACAGGGGGGCGTTCACCCCTCCACTTT
clone size: NA; V gene: TRBV9; D gene: NA; J gene: TRBJ2-7; CDR3 protein: CASSVTSGQGGHEQYF; CDR3 DNA: TGTGCCAGCAGCGTAACTAGCGGCCAAGGGGGCCACGAGCAGTACTTC
clone size: NA; V gene: TRBV10-2; D gene: NA; J gene: TRBJ1-1; CDR3 protein: CASSGSGLEAFF; CDR3 DNA: TGCGCCAGCAGTGGGTCAGGGCTTGAAGCTTTCTTT
clone size: once; V gene: TRBV2; D gene: NA; J gene: TRBJ1-5; CDR3 protein: CASSEQYQPQHF; CDR3 DNA: TGTGCCAGCAGTGAACAGTATCAGCCCCAGCATTTT
clone size: NA; V gene: TRBV5-8; D gene: NA; J gene: TRBJ2-5; CDR3 protein: CASSFGEGTQYF; CDR3 DNA: TGTGCCAGCAGCTTCGGTGAAGGGACCCAGTACTTC
clone size: NA; V gene: TRBV29-1; D gene: NA; J gene: TRBJ2-3; CDR3 protein: CSVVISGETQYF; CDR3 DNA: TGCAGCGTTGTTATCTCGGGGGAGACGCAGTATTTT